The 9 T cell receptor beta chains presented below share a single source sample, sequenced in a study of CD8+CD57+ T cells in acquired aplastic anemia. Before being chosen for sequencing, patients had shown CD8+CD57+ cell expansion by flow cytometry. The template for TCR beta VDJ and CDR3 sequence profiling was genomic DNA. MiXCR, run by TCRdb on the reads, gives a single entry per CDR3 protein. The sample includes some 180,000 distinct CDR3 sequences, 63% of them seen just once. The sample taken for sequencing was sorted CD4+, CD8+, or CD8+CD57+ T cells (not recorded which) from PBMCs. These receptors came from a human donor with aplastic anemia.

The chain has TRBV19 and TRBJ2-3; 10 positions agree with TRBD2. The CDR3 loop spans 15 amino acids. Looked up from germline, CDR1 is LNHDA and CDR2 is SQIVND (reference sequence). J lost 2 bases, V lost 3 bases, and 2 bases had no gene match. For the CDR3, the DNA is TGTGCCAGTAGTATTAGCGGGGGGCCCACAGATACGCAGTATTTT. Protein product: CASSISGGPTDTQYF.

This clonotype was found a few times. This sequence joins TRBV7-8 and TRBJ1-6, with D perhaps matching TRBD1 (6 bases). The CDR3 contains 13 residues. Trimming took 5 bases from V and 10 from J, leaving 12 bases between them. Per germline, CDR1 SGHVS and CDR2 FQNEAQ. The CDR3 DNA is TGTGCCAGCAGCACCGGGGGCAACTCACCCCTCCACTTT. It codes for CASSTGGNSPLHF.

The chain joins TRBV2 to TRBJ1-6, with 7 bases aligning to TRBD1. The V segment lost 5 bases and the J segment 4 bases; nucleotides outside the gene matches: 2. CDR1 SNHLY and CDR2 FYNNEI come from the germline V gene. The CDR3 is 14 residues long. CDR3 nucleotides: TGTGCCAGCAGTAGACAGGGTTATAATTCACCCCTCCACTTT. This encodes CASSRQGYNSPLHF. The entire variable domain, with the rest obtained from reference TRBV2 and TRBJ1-6, is as follows: EPEVTQTPSHQVTQMGQEVILRCVPISNHLYFYWYRQILGQKVEFLVSFYNNEISEKSEIFDDQFSVERPDGSNFTLKIRSTKLEDSAMYFCASSRQGYNSPLHFGNGTRLTVT.

The sample holds many counts of this clonotype. The DNA of the CDR3 is TGTGCCAGCAGCTTCGGGGTGGATCTTGGAGATACGCAGTATTTT. Translation: CASSFGVDLGDTQYF. This chain connects TRBV13 to TRBJ2-3, with D perhaps matching TRBD2 (5 bases). The CDR3 is 15 residues long. The germline CDR1 and CDR2 sequences are PRHDT and FYEKMQ (reference sequence). Trimming stripped 3 bases from V and 5 bases from J, with 15 bases between.

The V gene is TRBV5-4, the J gene TRBJ2-1; a possible D gene is TRBD2 (6 bases). Germline V gives CDR1 SGHNT, CDR2 YYREEE (reference sequence). V was shortened by 3 bases and J by 1 base, with 14 bases between the two germline ends. CDR3 length equals 16 residues. The CDR3 region is CASSSPRLASYNEQFF. The CDR3 DNA sequence: TGTGCCAGCAGCTCCCCGAGGCTAGCGTCCTACAATGAGCAGTTCTTC.

Here the CDR3 DNA reads TGCGCCAGCAGCGGACAGGGGTATGAGCAGTTCTTC. This encodes CASSGQGYEQFF. The chain couples TRBV5-1 to TRBJ2-1, with 9 bases that match TRBD1. The CDR3 runs to 12 residues. CDR1 SGHRS and CDR2 YFSETQ come from the germline V gene. With 4 bases clipped from V and 8 bases from J, the junction kept 1 base outside the gene matches.

There are many counts of this clonotype. The chain recombines TRBV5-8 with TRBJ2-1; 8 nucleotides match TRBD1. The CDR3 has 15 residues. The V segment lost 5 bases and the J segment 5 bases; nucleotides outside the gene matches: 9. CDR1 is SGHTS, CDR2 YDEGEE, per germline. Here the CDR3 DNA reads TGTGCCAGCAGTTCTGGGACAGGCCAAAACAATGAGCAGTTCTTC. It encodes CASSSGTGQNNEQFF.

This clonotype was counted ten times or more. The rearrangement joins TRBV24-1 to TRBJ2-7; D is tentatively TRBD1 or TRBD2 (6 bases each). Between the trimmed V and J ends, which lost 5 bases and 5 bases, there was a span of 15 bases. This CDR3 contains 14 residues. Germline values: CDR1 KGHDR, CDR2 SFDVKD. This chain's CDR3 is CATSVSGGADEQYF. DNA for the CDR3: TGTGCCACCAGTGTATCCGGGGGCGCAGACGAGCAGTACTTC.

There are a few counts of this clonotype. The chain is built from TRBV7-9 and TRBJ2-7, with unresolved D. The germline gives CDR1 SEHNR, CDR2 FQNEAQ (reference sequence). The V and J ends lost 2 bases and 5 bases respectively, with 16 bases between them. The CDR3 covers 15 residues. The CDR3 here is CASSLRQLGLHEQYF. As DNA, the CDR3 is TGTGCCAGCAGCTTACGGCAACTCGGTCTCCACGAGCAGTACTTC. Supplemented by reference TRBV7-9 and TRBJ2-7, the full variable domain reads DTGVSQNPRHKITKRGQNVTFRCDPISEHNRLYWYRQTLGQGPEFLTYFQNEAQLEKSRLLSDRFSAERPKGSFSTLEIQRTEQGDSAMYLCASSLRQLGLHEQYFGPGTRLTVT.